This T cell receptor (beta chain) came from a study of cytomegalovirus exposure and HLA in healthy donors (dated by TCRdb to about 2017). About the full investigation: A later analysis indicated that the roughly 120 validation repertoires were generated on the platform also employed for the 700 or so repertoires of the first cohort. The study aimed to test whether cataloging public T cell receptors could reveal signatures of past pathogen exposure. Along with the approximately 600-subject first cohort, a separate validation cohort of some 130 different subjects was used. To predict cytomegalovirus infection status, the study brought together high-throughput TCR immunosequencing, statistical association of individual TCRs with disease status, and machine learning.

Donors formed part of the validation cohort, which comprised over a hundred subjects and was distinct from the first cohort of several hundred subjects. With respect to this clone: Its antigen is unknown. Base qualities are not recorded, but no much larger clone differs from it by a single base.

The receptor library was made with the immunoSEQ multiplex PCR assay. The source study handled its data this way. A statistical classification framework was built to diagnose cytomegalovirus status from the catalog of TCR beta chain sequences. TCRdb stores this immuneACCESS table with in-frame sequences only. Part of the clones is absent; in the studies checked, under half of the shortfall reflects unresolved V genes, and no reason is known for the rest. The DNA was the basis for D and trimming; V, J and clone size are from that table. This sample is represented by more than 150,000 clones; 88% of them were singletons. The ten largest make up approximately 3% of the sample. Summary of the overall study and its limitations: In the study, some 160 TCR beta chains were listed as associated with cytomegalovirus. All 120 or so repertoires were used to score co-occurrence in the validation cohort in a later analysis, because that analysis had no HLA typing for the cohort. Cytomegalovirus status was reported to be diagnosed by the classifier with high specificity and sensitivity in both the original and validation cohorts. Most TCR sequences were seen in very few donors, while some public TCRs were found in many individuals. It was suggested by the authors that the approach could potentially be generalized to other disease states and immunological phenotypes. A later analysis found that TCRs clustered in the first cohort also tended to co-occur in the 120 validation repertoires, with 94% of cluster scores above 0. In vitro tests confirmed that a few of the cytomegalovirus-associated TCR beta chains recognize cytomegalovirus antigens.

Sequenced input: PBMCs. This clonotype was obtained from a man aged 18-30 years in good health and CMV-seronegative.

The DNA sequence reads TGTGCCAGCAGCAACCCAGCGGGAGGGCCCTACGAGCAGTACTTC. The encoded protein is CASSNPAGGPYEQYF. The sequence is built from TRBV11-2 and TRBJ2-7; 10 bases in the middle match TRBD2. The V end gives up 5 bases and the J end 2 bases, leaving 6 bases in the junction not matched to a gene. Including the terminal cysteine and phenylalanine, the CDR3 comprises 15 residues. Here the CDR3 DNA is all that survives: 45 bases in frame from base 1. CDR1 is given as SGHAT and CDR2 as FQNNGV, both from the germline V gene.